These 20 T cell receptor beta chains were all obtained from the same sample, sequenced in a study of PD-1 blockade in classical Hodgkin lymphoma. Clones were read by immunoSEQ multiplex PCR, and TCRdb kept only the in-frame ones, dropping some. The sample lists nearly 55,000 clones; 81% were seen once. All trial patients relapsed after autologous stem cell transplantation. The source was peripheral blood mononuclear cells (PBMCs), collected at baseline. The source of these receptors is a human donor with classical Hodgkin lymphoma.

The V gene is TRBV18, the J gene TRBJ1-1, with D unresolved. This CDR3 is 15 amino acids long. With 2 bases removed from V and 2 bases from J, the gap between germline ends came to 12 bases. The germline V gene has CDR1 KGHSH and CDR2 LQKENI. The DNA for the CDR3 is TGTGCCAGCTCACCATCCTCTTCCGGAAACACTGAAGCTTTCTTT. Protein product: CASSPSSSGNTEAFF.

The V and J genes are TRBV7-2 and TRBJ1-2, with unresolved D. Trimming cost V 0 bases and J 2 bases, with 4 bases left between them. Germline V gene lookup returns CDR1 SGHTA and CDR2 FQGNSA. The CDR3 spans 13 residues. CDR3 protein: CASSLAVNYGYTF. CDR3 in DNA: TGTGCCAGCAGCTTAGCTGTAAACTATGGCTACACCTTC.

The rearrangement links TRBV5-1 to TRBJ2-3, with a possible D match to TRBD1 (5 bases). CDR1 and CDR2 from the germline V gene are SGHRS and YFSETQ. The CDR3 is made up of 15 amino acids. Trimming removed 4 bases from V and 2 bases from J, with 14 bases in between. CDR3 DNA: TGCGCCAGCAGCCCGCAGGGTTATGACACAGATACGCAGTATTTT. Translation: CASSPQGYDTDTQYF. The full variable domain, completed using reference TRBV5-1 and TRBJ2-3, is KAGVTQTPRYLIKTRGQQVTLSCSPISGHRSVSWYQQTPGQGLQFLFEYFSETQRNKGNFPGRFSGRQFSNSRSEMNVSTLELGDSALYLCASSPQGYDTDTQYFGPGTRLTVL.

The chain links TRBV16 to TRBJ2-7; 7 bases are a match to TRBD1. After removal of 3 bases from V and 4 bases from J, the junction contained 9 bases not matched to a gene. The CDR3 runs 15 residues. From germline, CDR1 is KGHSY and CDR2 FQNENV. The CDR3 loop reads CASSQGRDSAYEQYV. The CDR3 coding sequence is TGTGCCAGCAGCCAGGGTCGGGACAGTGCTTACGAGCAGTACGTC.

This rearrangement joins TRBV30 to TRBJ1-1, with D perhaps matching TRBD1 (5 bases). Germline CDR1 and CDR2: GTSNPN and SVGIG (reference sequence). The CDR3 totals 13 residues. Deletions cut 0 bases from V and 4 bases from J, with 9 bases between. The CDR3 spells CAWSVGHFTEAFF. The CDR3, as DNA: TGTGCCTGGAGTGTGGGGCATTTCACTGAAGCTTTCTTT.

The CDR3 reads CASSQFKVRQDTGELFF. The CDR3 region has the DNA TGCGCCAGCAGCCAGTTTAAAGTGCGGCAGGACACCGGGGAGCTGTTTTTT. The gene calls are TRBV4-1 and TRBJ2-2, with D unresolved. The germline V and J ends were trimmed by 3 bases and 3 bases, with 17 bases remaining between them. Germline V CDR1 and CDR2: MGHRA, YSYEKL. CDR3 length: 17 amino acids.

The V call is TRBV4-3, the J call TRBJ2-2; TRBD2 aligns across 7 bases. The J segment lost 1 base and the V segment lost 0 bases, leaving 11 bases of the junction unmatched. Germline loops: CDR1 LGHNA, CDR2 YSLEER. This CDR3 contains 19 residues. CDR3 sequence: CASSQERAPGGRNTGELFF. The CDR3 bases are TGCGCCAGCAGCCAAGAACGGGCTCCGGGCGGGAGGAACACCGGGGAGCTGTTTTTT.

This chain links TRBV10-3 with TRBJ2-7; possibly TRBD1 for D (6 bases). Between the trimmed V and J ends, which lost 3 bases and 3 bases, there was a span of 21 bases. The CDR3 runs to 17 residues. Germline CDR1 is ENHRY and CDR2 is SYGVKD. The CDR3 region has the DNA TGTGCCATCAGTGACGGATTTGTTTCTACAGGGAACTACGAGCAGTACGTC. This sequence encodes CAISDGFVSTGNYEQYV.

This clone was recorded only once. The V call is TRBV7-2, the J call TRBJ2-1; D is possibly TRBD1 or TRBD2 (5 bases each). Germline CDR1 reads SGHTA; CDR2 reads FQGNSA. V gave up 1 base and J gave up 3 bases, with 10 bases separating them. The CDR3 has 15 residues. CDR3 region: CASSLEGAGYNEQFF. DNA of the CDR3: TGTGCCAGCAGCTTAGAAGGGGCGGGCTACAATGAGCAGTTCTTC.

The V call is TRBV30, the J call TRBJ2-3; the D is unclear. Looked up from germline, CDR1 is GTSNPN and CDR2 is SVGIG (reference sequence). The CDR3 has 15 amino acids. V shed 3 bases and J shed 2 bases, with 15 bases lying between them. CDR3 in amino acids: CAWSPPTINTDTQYF. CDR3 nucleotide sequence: TGTGCCTGGAGCCCTCCTACGATAAACACAGATACGCAGTATTTT.

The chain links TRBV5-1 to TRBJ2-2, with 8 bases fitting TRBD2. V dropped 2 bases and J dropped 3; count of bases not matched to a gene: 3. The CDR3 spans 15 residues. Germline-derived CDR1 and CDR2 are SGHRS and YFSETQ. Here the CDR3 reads CASSFSGSYTGELFF. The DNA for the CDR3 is TGCGCCAGCAGCTTCAGCGGGAGTTACACCGGGGAGCTGTTTTTT.

CDR3 sequence: CASSITSGGENQPQHF. CDR3 in DNA: TGTGCCAGTAGTATTACCTCAGGGGGCGAAAATCAGCCCCAGCATTTT. This sequence joins TRBV19 and TRBJ1-5; TRBD1 aligns across 8 bases. V was clipped by 3 bases and J by 4 bases; unmatched bases: 8. This CDR3 spans 16 amino acids. Germline V gives CDR1 LNHDA, CDR2 SQIVND (reference sequence).

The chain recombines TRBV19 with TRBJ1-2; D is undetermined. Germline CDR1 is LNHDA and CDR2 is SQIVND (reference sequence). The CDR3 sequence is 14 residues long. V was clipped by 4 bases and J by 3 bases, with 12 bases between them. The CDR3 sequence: CASSRGIPDYGYTF. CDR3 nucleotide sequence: TGTGCCAGTAGTAGAGGGATTCCGGACTATGGCTACACCTTC. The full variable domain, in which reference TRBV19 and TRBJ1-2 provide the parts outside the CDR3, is DGGITQSPKYLFRKEGQNVTLSCEQNLNHDAMYWYRQDPGQGLRLIYYSQIVNDFQKGDIAEGYSVSREKKESFPLTVTSAQKNPTAFYLCASSRGIPDYGYTFGSGTRLTVV.

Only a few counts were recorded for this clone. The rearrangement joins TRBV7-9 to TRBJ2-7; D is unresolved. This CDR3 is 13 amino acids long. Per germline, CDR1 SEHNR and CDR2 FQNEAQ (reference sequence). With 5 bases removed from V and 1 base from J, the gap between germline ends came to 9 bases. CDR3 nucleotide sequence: TGTGCCAGCAGCCGCCCGACGTCCTACGAGCAGTACGTC. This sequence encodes CASSRPTSYEQYV.

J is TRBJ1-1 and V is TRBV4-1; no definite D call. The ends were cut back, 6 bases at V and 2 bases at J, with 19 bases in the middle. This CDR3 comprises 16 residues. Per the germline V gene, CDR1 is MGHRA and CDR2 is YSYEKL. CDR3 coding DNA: TGCGCCAGCAGAAGGACCCTGGCAGCTCTAAACACTGAAGCTTTCTTT. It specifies CASRRTLAALNTEAFF.

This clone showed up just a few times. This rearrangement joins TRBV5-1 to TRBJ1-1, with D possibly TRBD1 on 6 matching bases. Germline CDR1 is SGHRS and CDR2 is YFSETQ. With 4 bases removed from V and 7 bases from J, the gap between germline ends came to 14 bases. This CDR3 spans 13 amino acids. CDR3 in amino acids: CASSRERGHEAFF. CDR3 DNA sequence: TGCGCCAGCAGCCGTGAGCGGGGACATGAAGCTTTCTTT.

The CDR3 loop reads CASSLMGAGTEAFF. For the CDR3, the DNA is TGTGCCAGCAGCTTAATGGGGGCGGGCACTGAAGCTTTCTTT. The chain employs TRBV7-3 and TRBJ1-1, with a possible D match to TRBD1 (6 bases). The V gene lost 1 base and the J gene lost 4 bases, with 10 bases spanning the gap. The CDR3 extends over 14 amino acids. The germline gives CDR1 SGHTA, CDR2 FQGTGA.

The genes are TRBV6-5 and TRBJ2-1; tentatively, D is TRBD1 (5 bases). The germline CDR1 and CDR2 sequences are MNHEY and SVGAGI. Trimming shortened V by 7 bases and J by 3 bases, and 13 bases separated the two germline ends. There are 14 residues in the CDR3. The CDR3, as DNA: TGTGCCAGCACCAAGTGGGGCGACTACAATGAGCAGTTCTTC. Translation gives CASTKWGDYNEQFF.

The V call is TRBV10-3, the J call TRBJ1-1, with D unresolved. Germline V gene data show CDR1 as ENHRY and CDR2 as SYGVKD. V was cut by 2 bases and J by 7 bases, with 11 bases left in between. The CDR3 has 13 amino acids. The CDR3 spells CAISEEPEGEAFF. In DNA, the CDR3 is TGTGCCATCAGTGAGGAGCCGGAGGGTGAAGCTTTCTTT.

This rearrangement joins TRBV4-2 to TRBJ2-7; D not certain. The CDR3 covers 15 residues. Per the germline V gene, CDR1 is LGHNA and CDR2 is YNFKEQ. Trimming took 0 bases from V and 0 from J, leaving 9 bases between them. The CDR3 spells CASSQDRLFSYEQYF. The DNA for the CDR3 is TGTGCCAGCAGCCAAGATCGGCTCTTCTCCTACGAGCAGTACTTC.